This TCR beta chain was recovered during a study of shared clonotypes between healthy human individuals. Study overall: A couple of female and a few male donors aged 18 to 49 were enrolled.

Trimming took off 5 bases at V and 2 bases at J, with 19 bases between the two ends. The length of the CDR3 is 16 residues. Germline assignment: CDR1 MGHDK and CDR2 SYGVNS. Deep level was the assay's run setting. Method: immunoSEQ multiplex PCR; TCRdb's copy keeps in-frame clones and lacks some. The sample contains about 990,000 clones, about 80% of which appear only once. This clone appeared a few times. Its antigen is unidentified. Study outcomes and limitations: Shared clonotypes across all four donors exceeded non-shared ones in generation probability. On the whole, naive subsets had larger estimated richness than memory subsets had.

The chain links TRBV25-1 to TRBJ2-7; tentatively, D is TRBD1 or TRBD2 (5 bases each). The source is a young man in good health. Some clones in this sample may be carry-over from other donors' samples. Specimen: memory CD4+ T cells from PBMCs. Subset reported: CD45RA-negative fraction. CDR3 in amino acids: CASSSFLGPSPYEQYF. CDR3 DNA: TGTGCCAGCAGTTCATTCCTGGGACCGTCCCCCTACGAGCAGTACTTC.